Listed here is a single TCR beta chain. Its antigen remains unidentified. The data are from a study of PD-L1 blockade in urothelial cancer. Whole-study context: Researchers found blood samples held a median of approximately 150,000 T cells.

Findings and limits, study-wide: Durable-benefit patients showed greater tumor-associated blood clone expansion at 3 weeks.

Every patient provided from 1 to 8 samples, collected pretreatment and on-treatment. Spike-ins of synthetic TCR analog templates went into each PCR. Generated by immunoSEQ multiplex PCR, the TCRdb table keeps only in-frame clones and is missing some. The table records roughly 27,000 clones, more than 75% of them present only once. Sequenced material: PBMCs, taken around atezolizumab (anti-PD-L1) treatment. This sequence was found in a man aged 45-65 years with urothelial cancer.

CDR3 region: CATRTGLTGNTIYF. CDR3 coding DNA: TGTGCCACTCGGACAGGCCTAACTGGAAACACCATATATTTT. This sequence joins TRBV15 and TRBJ1-3, with 7 bases matching TRBD1. The CDR3 has 14 amino acids. Germline lookup yields CDR1 LNHNV and CDR2 YYDKDF (reference sequence). V lost 9 bases to trimming and J lost 2 bases; unmatched junction nucleotides: 7.